A selection of T cell receptor beta chains follows, all from one sample in a study of cytomegalovirus exposure and HLA in healthy donors. Sequenced by immunoSEQ multiplex PCR; TCRdb stores in-frame clones only, minus some. The data show some 250,000 clones, less than 95% seen once. The sequenced sample consisted of PBMCs. All receptors derive from a woman aged 25 to 39 in good health and CMV-seronegative. The CDR3 runs from the conserved cysteine through the conserved F or W. A D gene is named only where the DNA matches it firmly. Clone sizes are given selectively: once, few, many, or a class where the clone is expanded.

abundance,v_gene,j_gene,d_gene,CDR3aa,CDR3nt
NA,TRBV7-3,TRBJ2-2,NA,CASSPDKHRELFF,TGTGCCAGCAGCCCAGACAAGCACCGGGAGCTGTTTTTT
NA,TRBV19,TRBJ2-1,TRBD1,CASSGSSETGTVVGEQFF,TGTGCCAGTAGTGGGAGTAGTGAAACCGGGACAGTCGTAGGGGAGCAGTTCTTC
NA,TRBV2,TRBJ2-4,TRBD2,CASIAGGTKNIQYF,TGTGCCAGCATAGCGGGAGGAACCAAAAACATTCAGTACTTC
NA,TRBV7-8,TRBJ2-3,TRBD2,CASSSTSSTDTQYF,TGTGCCAGCAGCTCGACTAGCAGCACAGATACGCAGTATTTT
once,TRBV4-3,TRBJ2-7,TRBD2,CASSQVAGLDEQYF,TGCGCCAGCAGCCAAGTAGCGGGGCTCGACGAGCAGTACTTC
NA,TRBV25-1,TRBJ2-7,NA,CASSAGRGARDEQYF,TGTGCCAGCAGTGCGGGTAGGGGGGCTAGGGACGAGCAGTACTTC
NA,TRBV28,TRBJ1-5,TRBD1,CASSMPPGQESQPQHF,TGTGCCAGCAGTATGCCTCCGGGACAGGAGTCTCAGCCCCAGCATTTT
once,TRBV5-1,TRBJ2-7,NA,CASSLETGTEQYF,TGCGCCAGCAGCTTGGAGACAGGGACTGAGCAGTACTTC
NA,TRBV11-2,TRBJ1-2,NA,CASSRLGTENYGYTF,TGTGCCAGCAGCCGGTTAGGGACGGAAAACTATGGCTACACCTTC
NA,TRBV5-6,TRBJ2-7,TRBD2,CASSLVVAGGNEQYF,TGTGCCAGCAGCTTGGTTGTAGCGGGAGGGAACGAGCAGTACTTC
NA,TRBV10-2,TRBJ1-4,TRBD1,CASSESSGTANEKLFF,TGCGCCAGCAGTGAGTCGTCTGGGACAGCTAATGAAAAACTGTTTTTT
NA,TRBV5-1,TRBJ2-5,NA,CASQGRGETQYF,TGCGCCAGCCAGGGGCGAGGGGAGACCCAGTACTTC
NA,TRBV18,TRBJ2-2,TRBD1,CASSLPRTGGYSDTGELFF,TGTGCCAGCTCACTTCCTAGGACAGGTGGTTATTCGGACACCGGGGAGCTGTTTTTT
NA,TRBV6-6,TRBJ1-1,TRBD1,CASSYYPQGMNTEAFF,TGTGCCAGCAGTTACTATCCACAGGGGATGAACACTGAAGCTTTCTTT
NA,TRBV5-4,TRBJ2-1,TRBD2,CASSSGLVEKEQFF,TGTGCCAGCAGCTCTGGACTAGTAGAAAAGGAGCAGTTCTTC
NA,TRBV7-9,TRBJ2-7,TRBD1,CASSFDRGYEQYF,TGTGCCAGCAGCTTCGACAGGGGCTACGAGCAGTACTTC
NA,TRBV27,TRBJ1-5,NA,CASSPYTASNQPQHF,TGTGCCAGCAGTCCCTACACGGCTAGCAATCAGCCCCAGCATTTT
NA,TRBV27,TRBJ2-6,NA,CASSLFGANVLTF,TGTGCCAGCAGTTTGTTCGGGGCCAACGTCCTGACTTTC
NA,TRBV7-9,TRBJ2-3,NA,CASSLAGAADTQYF,TGTGCCAGCAGCTTAGCAGGGGCCGCAGATACGCAGTATTTT
NA,TRBV29-1,TRBJ2-7,TRBD1,CSVEGDSLYEQYF,TGCAGCGTTGAAGGGGACAGCCTCTACGAGCAGTACTTC
NA,TRBV7-6,TRBJ2-2,NA,CASSGRTANTGELFF,TGTGCCAGCAGCGGACGGACGGCGAACACCGGGGAGCTGTTTTTT
NA,TRBV2,TRBJ2-5,NA,CASSDGQQETQYF,TGTGCCAGCAGTGACGGGCAGCAAGAGACCCAGTACTTC
NA,TRBV6-1,TRBJ2-6,NA,CASSAGFGANVLTF,TGTGCCAGCAGCGCCGGTTTCGGGGCCAACGTCCTGACTTTC
NA,TRBV6-6,TRBJ2-2,NA,CASSYSTDTGELFF,TGTGCCAGCAGTTACTCGACTGACACCGGGGAGCTGTTTTTT
NA,TRBV27,TRBJ2-3,NA,CASLGTDTQYF,TGTGCCAGCCTCGGGACAGATACGCAGTATTTT
NA,TRBV7-8,TRBJ2-7,NA,CASSLGPPDYEQYF,TGTGCCAGCAGCTTAGGTCCCCCGGACTACGAGCAGTACTTC
NA,TRBV29-1,TRBJ2-3,NA,CSAPVGLTDTQYF,TGCAGCGCCCCGGTGGGGCTCACAGATACGCAGTATTTT
NA,TRBV19,TRBJ1-3,NA,CASRTDSYSGNTIYF,TGTGCCAGTAGAACTGACAGCTACTCTGGAAACACCATATATTTT
NA,TRBV28,TRBJ2-7,NA,CASSSQPVTYEQYF,TGTGCCAGCAGTTCTCAGCCGGTAACCTACGAGCAGTACTTC
NA,TRBV7-8,TRBJ2-1,NA,CASRKGLDYNEQFF,TGTGCCAGCAGGAAGGGGCTAGATTACAATGAGCAGTTCTTC
once,TRBV7-2,TRBJ1-5,NA,CASSFGQINQPQHF,TGTGCCAGCAGCTTCGGACAGATCAATCAGCCCCAGCATTTT
NA,TRBV21-1,TRBJ2-7,NA,CASSKGNRGAYEQYF,TGTGCCAGCAGCAAAGGTAACAGAGGGGCCTACGAGCAGTACTTC
NA,TRBV28,TRBJ2-7,TRBD1,CASSLQGVPYEQYF,TGTGCCAGCAGCCTCCAGGGGGTCCCCTACGAGCAGTACTTC
NA,TRBV25-1,TRBJ2-7,TRBD1,CASSEIQGARSLHEQYF,TGTGCCAGCAGTGAAATACAGGGGGCGCGATCTTTGCACGAGCAGTACTTC
NA,TRBV11-2,TRBJ2-7,TRBD1,CASSLDNRDRGLYEQYF,TGTGCCAGCAGCTTAGATAATCGGGACAGGGGGTTATACGAGCAGTACTTC
many,TRBV5-6,TRBJ2-3,NA,CASSLPDTDTQYF,TGTGCCAGCAGCTTGCCCGACACAGATACGCAGTATTTT
NA,TRBV7-8,TRBJ2-7,NA,CASSLEAGSSWEQYF,TGTGCCAGCAGCTTAGAGGCAGGGTCGTCGTGGGAGCAGTACTTC
NA,TRBV7-9,TRBJ1-1,TRBD1,CASSLGTGFEAFF,TGTGCCAGCAGCTTAGGGACAGGGTTTGAAGCTTTCTTT
NA,TRBV30,TRBJ2-7,NA,CAWSTGPNTYEQYF,TGTGCCTGGAGCACGGGGCCGAATACCTACGAGCAGTACTTC
NA,TRBV7-9,TRBJ2-7,NA,CASRMDRFSYEQYF,TGTGCCAGCAGGATGGACAGATTCTCCTACGAGCAGTACTTC
NA,TRBV11-2,TRBJ2-3,NA,CASSLDWQGHAITDTQYF,TGTGCCAGCAGCTTAGATTGGCAGGGACACGCGATCACAGATACGCAGTATTTT
NA,TRBV5-4,TRBJ2-7,TRBD2,CASSVGTSGMGEQYF,TGTGCCAGCAGCGTCGGGACTAGCGGGATGGGCGAGCAGTACTTC
once,TRBV27,TRBJ2-3,TRBD2,CASSPRGVTSGRGTDTQYF,TGTGCCAGCAGCCCACGGGGCGTCACTAGCGGGAGGGGAACGGATACGCAGTATTTT
NA,TRBV28,TRBJ2-7,NA,CASTPNSYEQYF,TGTGCCAGCACCCCCAATTCCTACGAGCAGTACTTC
NA,TRBV29-1,TRBJ2-7,TRBD2,CSVELIAGETYEQYF,TGCAGCGTTGAACTCATAGCGGGAGAAACCTACGAGCAGTACTTC
NA,TRBV19,TRBJ1-5,NA,CATGAVQPQHF,TGTGCCACCGGGGCGGTTCAGCCCCAGCATTTT
NA,TRBV9,TRBJ2-5,TRBD2,CASSRPGLAGRGGTQYF,TGTGCCAGCAGCAGACCGGGACTAGCGGGGAGGGGAGGGACCCAGTACTTC
NA,TRBV30,TRBJ2-1,TRBD1,CAWSPIETGGHEQFF,TGTGCCTGGAGTCCGATAGAGACAGGGGGACATGAGCAGTTCTTC
NA,TRBV9,TRBJ2-1,NA,CASTANPTMGDNEQFF,TGTGCCAGCACCGCCAACCCGACAATGGGGGACAATGAGCAGTTCTTC
NA,TRBV9,TRBJ2-5,TRBD2,CASSVLSGGETQYF,TGTGCCAGCAGCGTATTAAGCGGGGGAGAGACCCAGTACTTC
NA,TRBV9,TRBJ2-4,TRBD1,CASSVGDSLAKNIQYF,TGTGCCAGCAGCGTAGGGGACAGCCTAGCCAAAAACATTCAGTACTTC
NA,TRBV5-6,TRBJ2-7,NA,CASSETDRQRLYF,TGTGCCAGCAGCGAAACGGACAGACAACGGCTGTACTTC
once,TRBV7-2,TRBJ2-7,NA,CASSLGGSGVLFYEQYF,TGTGCCAGCAGCTTAGGCGGTAGCGGTGTCCTCTTCTACGAGCAGTACTTC
NA,TRBV19,TRBJ1-5,NA,CASTGQGNQPQHF,TGTGCCAGTACGGGACAAGGAAATCAGCCCCAGCATTTT
NA,TRBV5-1,TRBJ1-4,NA,CASSNSPGVGEKLFF,TGCGCCAGCAGCAACTCACCAGGGGTCGGGGAAAAACTGTTTTTT
once,TRBV28,TRBJ2-4,NA,CASRAKNIQYF,TGTGCCAGCCGGGCCAAAAACATTCAGTACTTC
NA,TRBV6-5,TRBJ2-1,NA,CASTERNEQFF,TGTGCCAGCACGGAGCGCAATGAGCAGTTCTTC
NA,TRBV5-6,TRBJ2-3,NA,CASSLGQGWTDTQYF,TGTGCCAGCAGCTTGGGGCAGGGGTGGACAGATACGCAGTATTTT